This T cell receptor (beta chain) was recorded in a study of blood T cell repertoires in COVID-19. The wider study: The study drew acute and convalescent COVID-19 samples from the United States, Italy and Spain.

TCRdb's table, derived via immunoSEQ multiplex PCR, lists solely in-frame clones and lacks some. The profile shows approximately 490,000 clones, 80% to 90% of them singletons. Trimming removed 5 bases from V and 2 bases from J, with 16 bases in between. The CDR3 length is 15 residues. Per the germline V gene, CDR1 is MNHEY and CDR2 is SMNVEV (reference sequence). The V and J genes are TRBV27 and TRBJ2-7, with a weak D call TRBD2 (6 bases). The sequence derives from a woman aged 55-70 years who had recovered from COVID-19. Specimen: PBMCs or T cells enriched from blood (not recorded which). The DNA of the CDR3 is TGTGCCAGCAGTCCTCAGGGACTGTTCACCTACGAGCAGTACTTC. It specifies CASSPQGLFTYEQYF.